The entry below gives a single TCR beta chain sequence along with its context. Its antigen is as yet unknown. The source of the sample is a study of response to subunit inactivated influenza vaccine. Broader study findings: Authors suggested each seasonal influenza vaccination recruits few new T cells.

From germline, CDR1 is SQVTM and CDR2 ANQGSEA. V gave up 7 bases and J gave up 2 bases, with 13 bases separating them. CDR3 length equals 13 residues. MiXCR, run by TCRdb on the RT-PCR reads, gives a single entry per CDR3 protein. The table has under 950,000 distinct CDR3 sequences, 21% seen once. The source is a man between 50 and 59 years old who received an inactivated influenza vaccine. The J gene is TRBJ2-3, the V gene TRBV29-1; D may be TRBD1 (5 bases). Material: PBMCs from blood, obtained about 5 days after vaccination. The CDR3 sequence is CSAGSGYTDTQYF. For the CDR3, the DNA is TGCAGCGCCGGTTCAGGGTACACAGATACGCAGTATTTT.